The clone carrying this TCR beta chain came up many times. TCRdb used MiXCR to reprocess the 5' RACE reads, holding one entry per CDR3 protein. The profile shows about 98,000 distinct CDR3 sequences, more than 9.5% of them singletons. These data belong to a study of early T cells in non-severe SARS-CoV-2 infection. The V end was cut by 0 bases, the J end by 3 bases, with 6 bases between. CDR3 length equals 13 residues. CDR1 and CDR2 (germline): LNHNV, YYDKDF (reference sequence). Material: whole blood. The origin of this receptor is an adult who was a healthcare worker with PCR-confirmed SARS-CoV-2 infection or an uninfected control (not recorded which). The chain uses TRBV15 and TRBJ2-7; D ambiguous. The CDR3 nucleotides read TGTGCCACCAGCAGAGATCCCAACTACGAGCAGTACTTC. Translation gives CATSRDPNYEQYF.